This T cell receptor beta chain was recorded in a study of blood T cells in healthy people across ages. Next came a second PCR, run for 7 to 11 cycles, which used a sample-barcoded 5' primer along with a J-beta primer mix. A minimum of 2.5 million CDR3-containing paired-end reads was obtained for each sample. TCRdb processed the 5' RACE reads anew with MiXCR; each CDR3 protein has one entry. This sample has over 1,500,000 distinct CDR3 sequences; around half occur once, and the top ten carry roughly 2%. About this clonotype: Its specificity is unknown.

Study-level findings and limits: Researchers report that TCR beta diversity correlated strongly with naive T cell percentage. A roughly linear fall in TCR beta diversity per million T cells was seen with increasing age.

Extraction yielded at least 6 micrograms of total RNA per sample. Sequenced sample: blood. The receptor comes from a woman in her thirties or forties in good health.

DNA of the CDR3: TGTGCCAGCAAAGTATCTGGAATTACTAACTATGGCTACACCTTC. It yields the protein CASKVSGITNYGYTF. This chain uses TRBV2 with TRBJ1-2; no clear D gene. The CDR3 extends over 15 amino acids. V lost 7 bases, J lost 0 bases, and 15 bases lay in between. Germline CDR1 reads SNHLY; CDR2 reads FYNNEI.